The present T cell receptor beta chain was sequenced within a study of naive and memory T cell subsets. Whole blood, roughly 2.4 ml, came from adult healthy volunteers. This clonotype was observed a few times. Alpha and beta constant region primers primed reverse transcription for blood and skin samples. Using its own MiXCR run on the 5' RACE reads, TCRdb lists one record per CDR3 protein. The data hold over 25,000 distinct CDR3 sequences, with 20% to 25% observed a single time. There are 13 residues in the CDR3. The V gene's germline CDR1 is DFQATT and CDR2 SNEGSKA (reference sequence). Trimming left V 8 bases short and J 2 bases short, with 15 bases between.

This clonotype was sampled from a female donor in good health. The chain uses TRBV20-1 and TRBJ2-5; D might be TRBD2 (6 bases). The CDR3: CSRLGLSQETQYF. The CDR3 bases are TGCAGTCGTCTGGGACTGAGTCAAGAGACCCAGTACTTC.